These 8 T cell receptor beta chains were all obtained from the same sample, sequenced in a study of neurological immune-mediated disorders. MiXCR was run by TCRdb on the 5' RACE reads, yielding one entry per CDR3 protein. The sample holds about 70,000 distinct CDR3 sequences, 2.5% to 4% seen once. Sample: PBMCs. Every receptor here comes from a woman aged 45-65 years with multiple sclerosis.

This clonotype was observed a few times. Just one base apart from a much larger clone, this may be a read error. CDR3 in amino acids: CSAPRGGENQYF. The CDR3 DNA follows: TGCAGTGCGCCGCGGGGGGGAGAGAACCAGTACTTC. The J gene is TRBJ2-5, the V gene TRBV20-1, with 9 bases that match TRBD2. The CDR3 totals 12 residues. Looked up from germline, CDR1 is DFQATT and CDR2 is SNEGSKA (reference sequence).

This clonotype occurred many times. This sequence joins TRBV20-1 and TRBJ1-1, with 7 nucleotides matching TRBD1. The CDR3 length is 14 residues. CDR1 DFQATT and CDR2 SNEGSKA come from the germline V gene (reference sequence). Trimming removed 1 base from V and 2 bases from J; junction bases left unmatched: 4. The CDR3 nucleotides are TGCAGTGCTAGAGTACGACAGGGAAACACTGAAGCTTTCTTT. Its protein product is CSARVRQGNTEAFF.

The sample holds many counts of this clonotype. This chain uses TRBV5-1 with TRBJ1-3; the D gene is possibly TRBD1 (6 bases). Germline CDR1 is SGHRS and CDR2 is YFSETQ. The CDR3 is 14 amino acids. V lost 5 bases, J lost 2 bases, and 11 bases lay in between. The CDR3 protein is CASSLGAAGNTIYF. CDR3 sequence (DNA): TGCGCCAGCAGTCTGGGGGCAGCTGGAAACACCATATATTTT.

This chain uses TRBV7-9 with TRBJ2-3; D perhaps matches TRBD1 (6 bases). Per the germline V gene, CDR1 is SEHNR and CDR2 is FQNEAQ (reference sequence). V lost 4 bases, J lost 8 bases, and 19 bases lay in between. There are 15 residues in the CDR3. CDR3 amino acids: CASSSQGIRNGTQYF. In nucleotides, the CDR3 is TGTGCCAGCAGCTCCCAGGGGATCCGGAATGGTACGCAGTATTTT. Variable domain in full (rest from reference TRBV7-9 and TRBJ2-3): DTGVSQNPRHKITKRGQNVTFRCDPISEHNRLYWYRQTLGQGPEFLTYFQNEAQLEKSRLLSDRFSAERPKGSFSTLEIQRTEQGDSAMYLCASSSQGIRNGTQYFGPGTRLTVL.

There are many counts of this clonotype. The CDR3 bases are TGTGCCAGCAGACTAGCGGGAGGTTACAATGAGCAGTTCTTC. Translation: CASRLAGGYNEQFF. The chain joins TRBV28 to TRBJ2-1; TRBD2 matches at 12 bases. V lost 6 bases, J lost 4 bases, and 1 base stayed unmatched. The germline gives CDR1 MDHEN, CDR2 SYDVKM. The CDR3 extends over 14 amino acids. Full variable domain (remainder filled in from reference TRBV28 and TRBJ2-1): DVKVTQSSRYLVKRTGEKVFLECVQDMDHENMFWYRQDPGLGLRLIYFSYDVKMKEKGDIPEGYSVSREKKERFSLILESASTNQTSMYLCASRLAGGYNEQFFGPGTRLTVL.

This clonotype was seen ten or more times. The J gene is TRBJ1-4, the V gene TRBV5-6; D is unclear. The length of the CDR3 is 12 residues. Germline V gene data show CDR1 as SGHDT and CDR2 as YYEEEE. The V end lost 2 bases, the J end lost 6 bases, and 5 bases lay between the germline ends. The CDR3 is CASSFRDEKLFF. The CDR3 DNA follows: TGTGCCAGCAGCTTTCGGGATGAAAAACTGTTTTTT.

This clonotype was seen repeatedly, ten times or more. This sequence joins TRBV19 and TRBJ1-5, with D possibly being TRBD1 (5 bases). V lost 7 bases and J lost 3, with 16 bases in between. The CDR3 has 15 residues. Germline loops: CDR1 LNHDA, CDR2 SQIVND (reference sequence). CDR3 DNA: TGTGCCAGTACTGACTACGGGACGGACAATCAGCCCCAGCATTTT. Translating it yields CASTDYGTDNQPQHF.

This clonotype was recorded at least ten times. The chain uses TRBV25-1 and TRBJ1-1; D is unresolved. CDR1 and CDR2 from the germline V gene are MGHDK and SYGVNS. This CDR3 comprises 12 residues. Trimming stripped 4 bases from V and 3 bases from J, with 6 bases between. The CDR3, as DNA: TGTGCCAGCAGTGTCCGGGACACTGAAGCTTTCTTT. It is translated as CASSVRDTEAFF.